This T cell receptor beta chain comes out of a study of human T cells and chemical hapten exposure. The library tagged each cDNA molecule with unique molecular identifiers. TCRdb independently ran MiXCR on the RACE reads; one entry per CDR3 protein. The sample shows more than 50,000 distinct CDR3 sequences, around 7% of them seen only once. Germline V gene data show CDR1 as SGHVS and CDR2 as FNYEAQ. The CDR3 has 19 residues. Trimming took 1 base from V and 7 from J; bases not matched to a gene: 14. As to time point: pre-sensitization, week 0. As to treatment: therapeutic diphenylcyclopropenone sensitization with weekly scalp DPC. Donors, patients with alopecia ranging from 18 to 70 years old and judged suitable for DPC, provided samples.

The chain carries TRBV7-6 and TRBJ2-1; 12 positions match TRBD2. The sequences come from whole blood, collected in connection with sensitization to the hapten diphenylcyclopropenone (DPC). The receptor's source is a woman aged 25 to 39 with alopecia areata. Some clones in this sample may be carry-over from other donors' samples. The CDR3 is CASSLGRLAGGPGKNEQFF. CDR3 DNA sequence: TGTGCCAGCAGCTTAGGAAGGCTAGCGGGGGGGCCCGGGAAAAATGAGCAGTTCTTC.